This T cell receptor (beta chain) emerged from a study of beta chain features in type 1 diabetes. V lost 5 bases, J lost 3 bases, and 2 bases stayed unmatched. The length of the CDR3 is 13 residues. Per the germline V gene, CDR1 is SGHTA and CDR2 is FQGNSA. Expressed TCRB transcripts were sequenced after all isolated RNA was converted to cDNA. Sequencing was performed with immunoSEQ multiplex PCR; in TCRdb, only in-frame clones are kept and a portion is missing. The sample lists 250,000 to 350,000 clones, over 12% occurring once. Regarding the study as a whole: When Type 1 diabetes patients were examined, their TCRB CDR3s proved moderately but significantly shorter in all four CD4+ subsets.

This clone was observed a handful of times. Its antigen remains unknown. What was sequenced was naive CD4+ T cells from blood. The rearrangement uses TRBV7-2 and TRBJ2-5, with 8 nucleotides matching TRBD1. This receptor was identified in a young man with type 1 diabetes. The CDR3: CASSAQGEETQYF. DNA for the CDR3: TGTGCCAGCAGCGCACAGGGGGAAGAGACCCAGTACTTC.